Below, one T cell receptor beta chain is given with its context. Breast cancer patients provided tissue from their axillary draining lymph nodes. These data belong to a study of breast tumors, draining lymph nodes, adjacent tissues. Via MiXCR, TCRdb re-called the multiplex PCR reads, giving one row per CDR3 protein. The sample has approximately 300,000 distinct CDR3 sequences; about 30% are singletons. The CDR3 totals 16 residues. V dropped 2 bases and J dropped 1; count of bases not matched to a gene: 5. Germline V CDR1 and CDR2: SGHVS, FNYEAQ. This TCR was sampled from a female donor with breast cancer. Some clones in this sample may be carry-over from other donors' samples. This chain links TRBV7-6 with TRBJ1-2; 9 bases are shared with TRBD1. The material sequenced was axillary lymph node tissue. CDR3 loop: CASSLKGQGSNYGYTF. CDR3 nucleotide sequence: TGTGCCAGCAGCTTAAAAGGACAGGGGAGTAACTATGGCTACACCTTC.